Each of the 21 T cell receptor beta chains below was sequenced from the same sample in a study of pediatric ulcerative colitis. Measured with immunoSEQ multiplex PCR; TCRdb has only the in-frame clones, and not every one. The sample includes 50,000 to 65,000 clones, less than 90% of them seen just once. Sequencing was done on a sample of blood. Source of these receptors: a boy aged 5-17 years with severe ulcerative colitis.

The chain carries TRBV15 and TRBJ2-2; 8 bases align to TRBD2. V dropped 0 bases and J dropped 4; count of bases not matched to a gene: 13. There are 19 residues in the CDR3. From germline, CDR1 is LNHNV and CDR2 YYDKDF (reference sequence). Here the CDR3 reads CATSRDSLGGRTGTGELFF. The CDR3 DNA reads as TGTGCCACCAGCAGAGATTCGTTGGGCGGGAGGACGGGCACCGGGGAGCTGTTTTTT.

The chain has TRBV7-3 and TRBJ2-1; 8 nucleotides align to TRBD2. The CDR3 spans 15 residues. CDR1 and CDR2 from the germline V gene are SGHTA and FQGTGA. V was clipped by 1 base and J by 5 bases; unmatched bases: 4. The CDR3 here is CASSLNGRADNEQFF. The CDR3 nucleotides are TGTGCCAGCAGCTTAAACGGGAGGGCCGACAATGAGCAGTTCTTC.

J is TRBJ2-5 and V is TRBV4-1; 8 bases are a match to TRBD1. The CDR3 runs to 14 residues. Germline CDR1 reads MGHRA; CDR2 reads YSYEKL. The V gene end was trimmed by 4 bases and the J gene end by 0 bases; junction bases not matched to a gene: 1. The CDR3 bases are TGCGCCAGCAGCCGGACAGGGTACCAAGAGACCCAGTACTTC. Its translation: CASSRTGYQETQYF.

This clone was observed many times. The chain is built from TRBV10-1 and TRBJ1-1; possible D gene TRBD1, 6 bases. The CDR3 contains 13 residues. Trimming cost V 2 bases and J 5 bases, with 9 bases left between them. Per the germline V gene, CDR1 is WNHNN and CDR2 is SYGVQD (reference sequence). DNA of the CDR3: TGCGCCAGCAGTGAGAACAGGGTTACTGAAGCTTTCTTT. It yields the protein CASSENRVTEAFF.

The table lists this clone with a count of one. The chain links TRBV7-9 to TRBJ2-1; maybe TRBD2 (5 bases). This CDR3 contains 17 residues. V dropped 1 base and J dropped 7 bases, with 20 bases sitting between them. Germline CDR1 is SEHNR and CDR2 is FQNEAQ (reference sequence). Here the CDR3 DNA reads TGTGCCAGCAGCTTAGATCCTAACGGGAAGTTAGTAAATGAGCAGTTCTTC. It specifies CASSLDPNGKLVNEQFF.

This sequence joins TRBV7-2 and TRBJ2-2, with 7 bases fitting TRBD1. CDR1 is SGHTA and CDR2 is FQGNSA in the germline V gene. This CDR3 has 14 residues. J was trimmed by 7 bases and V by 2 bases; bases with no gene match: 4. CDR3 DNA sequence: TGTGCCAGCAGCTTATACAGGGGCGGCGGGGAGCTGTTTTTT. Translated: CASSLYRGGGELFF.

The rearrangement joins TRBV10-3 to TRBJ1-1, with 9 bases fitting TRBD1. With V trimmed by 5 bases and J by 11 bases, 9 bases remained unmatched. The CDR3 spans 13 residues. In germline, CDR1 is ENHRY, CDR2 SYGVKD. CDR3 in amino acids: CAISTGGVGDAFF. In nucleotides, the CDR3 is TGTGCCATCAGTACAGGGGGCGTAGGGGATGCTTTCTTT.

The CDR3 protein is CASSIVRRLAGEVDTQYF. The CDR3 region has the DNA TGTGCCAGTAGTATAGTGAGACGACTAGCGGGAGAGGTAGATACGCAGTATTTT. The rearrangement uses TRBV19 and TRBJ2-3, with 12 bases lining up with TRBD2. This CDR3 has 18 amino acids. Trimming took 1 base from V and 5 from J; bases not matched to a gene: 10. Germline V gene lookup returns CDR1 LNHDA and CDR2 SQIVND (reference sequence).

The chain joins TRBV10-3 to TRBJ1-1, with D unclear. The V gene's germline CDR1 is ENHRY and CDR2 SYGVKD. Trimming stripped 3 bases from V and 0 bases from J, with 5 bases between. The CDR3 extends over 13 amino acids. CDR3 residues: CAISEGVNTEAFF. DNA of the CDR3: TGTGCCATCAGTGAAGGAGTGAACACTGAAGCTTTCTTT.

The genes are TRBV5-1 and TRBJ1-1; maybe TRBD1 (6 bases). Trimming left V 0 bases short and J 5 bases short, with 11 bases between. This CDR3 is built from 14 residues. Per germline, CDR1 SGHRS and CDR2 YFSETQ. In DNA, the CDR3 is TGCGCCAGCAGCTTGGACCAGGGGCGGACTGAAGCTTTCTTT. Translating gives CASSLDQGRTEAFF.

J is TRBJ1-1 and V is TRBV19; D not certain. This CDR3 spans 13 amino acids. The germline V and J ends were trimmed by 2 bases and 2 bases, with 6 bases remaining between them. From germline, CDR1 is LNHDA and CDR2 SQIVND (reference sequence). CDR3 nucleotide sequence: TGTGCCAGTAGTATACAGACAAACACTGAAGCTTTCTTT. This codes for CASSIQTNTEAFF.

As DNA, the CDR3 is TGTGCCAGCAGTTTATCGAGCGGGGCGCACACCGGGGAGCTGTTTTTT. Residues: CASSLSSGAHTGELFF. This rearrangement joins TRBV27 to TRBJ2-2; 7 nucleotides agree with TRBD2. V shed 0 bases, J shed 3 bases, and the junction held 4 bases outside the gene matches. This CDR3 has 16 amino acids. Germline lookup yields CDR1 MNHEY and CDR2 SMNVEV (reference sequence).

The chain combines TRBV9 with TRBJ2-7, with 8 bases lining up with TRBD2. In germline, CDR1 is SGDLS, CDR2 YYNGEE. The length of the CDR3 is 15 residues. J lost 5 bases, V lost 4 bases, and 11 bases had no gene match. DNA for the CDR3: TGTGCCAGCAGCCCGACCGGGACTAGTTTAGACGAGCAGTACTTC. This encodes CASSPTGTSLDEQYF.

The chain couples TRBV19 to TRBJ2-1; maybe TRBD1 (6 bases). Germline V gives CDR1 LNHDA, CDR2 SQIVND (reference sequence). The CDR3 length is 12 residues. Trimming removed 4 bases from V and 12 bases from J, with 13 bases in between. The CDR3 DNA sequence: TGTGCCAGTAGTACACAGGGTAAGGGGCAGTTCTTC. Encoded protein: CASSTQGKGQFF. The full variable domain, rest sourced from reference TRBV19 and TRBJ2-1, is DGGITQSPKYLFRKEGQNVTLSCEQNLNHDAMYWYRQDPGQGLRLIYYSQIVNDFQKGDIAEGYSVSREKKESFPLTVTSAQKNPTAFYLCASSTQGKGQFFGPGTRLTVL.

V is TRBV7-9 and J is TRBJ2-3, with D unclear. Germline V gives CDR1 SEHNR, CDR2 FQNEAQ (reference sequence). There are 11 residues in the CDR3. Trimming shortened V by 6 bases and J by 6 bases, and 7 bases separated the two germline ends. The CDR3 DNA follows: TGTGCCAGCAGTTGGGCCGATACGCAGTATTTT. Translation: CASSWADTQYF.

The chain joins TRBV11-2 to TRBJ2-7; D is perhaps TRBD2 (5 bases). Trimming removed 2 bases at V and 1 base at J, with 9 bases between. CDR1 is SGHAT, CDR2 FQNNGV, per germline. CDR3 length: 14 amino acids. CDR3 in amino acids: CASSLTRQSYEQYF. CDR3 sequence (DNA): TGTGCCAGCAGCTTAACTAGGCAGTCCTACGAGCAGTACTTC.

The V and J genes are TRBV11-3 and TRBJ2-3; D not certain. V lost 0 bases to trimming and J lost 1 base, with 5 bases between them. This CDR3 region has 14 residues. The germline V gene encodes CDR1 SGHNT and CDR2 YENEEA. The DNA for the CDR3 is TGTGCCAGCAGCTTAGAAGCTGGCACAGATACGCAGTATTTT. Amino acid sequence: CASSLEAGTDTQYF.

V is TRBV7-6 and J is TRBJ2-3; 10 nucleotides line up with TRBD2. The CDR3 runs 14 residues. Germline CDR1 is SGHVS and CDR2 is FNYEAQ. V lost 3 bases and J lost 5; bases outside the gene matches: 2. In DNA, the CDR3 is TGTGCCAGCAGCTTTATAGCGGGAGGAGATACGCAGTATTTT. Its translation: CASSFIAGGDTQYF.

The count of this clone is one. The genes are TRBV5-4 and TRBJ2-1, with 9 bases that match TRBD2. V lost 3 bases, J lost 8 bases, and 6 bases stayed unmatched. This CDR3 has 14 residues. From germline, CDR1 is SGHNT and CDR2 YYREEE (reference sequence). The CDR3 nucleotides are TGTGCCAGCAGCTCGGGACTAGCTGGCGATGAGCAGTTCTTC. This gives the protein CASSSGLAGDEQFF.

The rearrangement uses TRBV18 and TRBJ2-1, with 11 nucleotides matching TRBD2. Per germline, CDR1 KGHSH and CDR2 LQKENI. V dropped 2 bases and J dropped 10; count of bases not matched to a gene: 4. There are 14 residues in the CDR3. The DNA for the CDR3 is TGTGCCAGCTCACCAACGGGACTAGCGGAAGAGCAGTTCTTC. Translated, it gives CASSPTGLAEEQFF.

This clone showed up just once. The chain links TRBV27 to TRBJ1-2; 10 bases map to TRBD1. CDR3 length: 18 amino acids. V lost 1 base, J lost 4 bases, and 12 bases stayed unmatched. Germline CDR1 is MNHEY and CDR2 is SMNVEV (reference sequence). Here the CDR3 DNA reads TGTGCCAGCAGTTTATTGATCGATTCGACAGGGGGCGGCTATGGCTACACCTTC. Translated, it gives CASSLLIDSTGGGYGYTF.